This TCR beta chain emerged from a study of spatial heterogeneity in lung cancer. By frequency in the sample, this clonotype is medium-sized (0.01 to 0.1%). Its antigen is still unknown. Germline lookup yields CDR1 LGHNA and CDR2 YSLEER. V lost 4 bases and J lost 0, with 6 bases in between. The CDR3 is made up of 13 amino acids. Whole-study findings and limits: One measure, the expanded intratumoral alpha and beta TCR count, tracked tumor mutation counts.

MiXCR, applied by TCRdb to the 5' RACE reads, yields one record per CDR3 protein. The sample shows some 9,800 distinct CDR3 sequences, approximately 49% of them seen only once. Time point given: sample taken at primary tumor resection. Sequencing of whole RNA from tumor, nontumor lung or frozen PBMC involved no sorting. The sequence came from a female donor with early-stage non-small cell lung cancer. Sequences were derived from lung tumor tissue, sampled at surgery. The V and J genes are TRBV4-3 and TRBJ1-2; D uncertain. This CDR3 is CASSPWANYGYTF. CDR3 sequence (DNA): TGCGCCAGCAGCCCCTGGGCTAACTATGGCTACACCTTC.